Following are 7 T cell receptor beta chains from one sample sequenced in a study of CD8 T cells in Susac syndrome. Random hexamers were used to reverse transcribe the RNA input (roughly 0.5 to 1 ug). TCRdb used MiXCR to reprocess the immunoSEQ multiplex PCR reads, holding one entry per CDR3 protein. The table records 95,000 to 150,000 distinct CDR3 sequences, around 94% of them present only once. Input material: CD8+ T cells from PBMCs. These receptor sequences come from a human donor with Susac syndrome.

This chain connects TRBV5-1 to TRBJ2-1, with 11 bases that match TRBD2. V lost 0 bases, J lost 8 bases, and 4 bases stayed unmatched. The CDR3 extends over 15 amino acids. Per germline, CDR1 SGHRS and CDR2 YFSETQ. The CDR3 DNA is TGCGCCAGCAGCTTGGAACTAGCGGGAGTGGATGAGCAGTTCTTC. As protein: CASSLELAGVDEQFF.

J is TRBJ2-7 and V is TRBV20-1; 7 nucleotides agree with TRBD1. V trimming: 4 bases; J trimming: 4 bases; junction bases outside the gene matches: 7. The CDR3 is 13 amino acids. Germline-derived CDR1 and CDR2 are DFQATT and SNEGSKA (reference sequence). CDR3: CSAMRDSFYEQYF. The DNA of the CDR3 is TGCAGTGCTATGAGGGACAGTTTTTACGAGCAGTACTTC.

This clonotype was seen just once. The chain couples TRBV29-1 to TRBJ2-1; no reliable D call. This CDR3 spans 14 amino acids. V was shortened by 5 bases and J by 3 bases, with 14 bases between the two germline ends. CDR1 SQVTM and CDR2 ANQGSEA come from the germline V gene. CDR3 amino acids: CSVPALYGYNEQFF. The DNA of the CDR3 is TGCAGCGTTCCCGCCCTGTATGGCTACAATGAGCAGTTCTTC.

The chain has TRBV5-1 and TRBJ2-3; D tentatively fits TRBD1 or TRBD2 (5 bases each). The germline V gene encodes CDR1 SGHRS and CDR2 YFSETQ. Between the trimmed V and J ends, which lost 5 bases and 0 bases, there was a span of 10 bases. The length of the CDR3 is 14 residues. The DNA of the CDR3 is TGCGCCAGCAGAGGTGGGGACAGCACAGATACGCAGTATTTT. It translates to CASRGGDSTDTQYF.

The rearrangement joins TRBV27 to TRBJ2-2; 8 bases agree with TRBD2. This CDR3 spans 19 amino acids. Germline loops: CDR1 MNHEY, CDR2 SMNVEV (reference sequence). J was trimmed by 2 bases and V by 4 bases; bases with no gene match: 15. This chain's CDR3 is CASSSPPQTSGVNTGELFF. The CDR3 nucleotides are TGTGCCAGCAGTTCACCCCCCCAAACTAGCGGAGTTAACACCGGGGAGCTGTTTTTT.

With regard to this clonotype: The junction departs from germline at one end; a sequencing error may be responsible. This chain links TRBV12-5 with TRBJ2-2; D uncertain. The CDR3 contains 19 residues. The germline V gene has CDR1 LGHNT and CDR2 FRNRAP. CDR3 protein: CASGLVLFTHSSKTGELFF. The CDR3 DNA sequence: TGTGCTAGTGGTTTGGTACTCTTTACTCACAGCTCGAAGACCGGGGAGCTGTTTTTT. Full variable domain (outside the CDR3, taken from reference TRBV12-5 and TRBJ2-2): DARVTQTPRHKVTEMGQEVTMRCQPILGHNTVFWYRQTMMQGLELLAYFRNRAPLDDSGMPKDRFSAEMPDATLATLKIQPSEPRDSAVYFCASGLVLFTHSSKTGELFFGEGSRLTVL.

The chain combines TRBV23-1 with TRBJ1-1; possible D gene TRBD1, 5 bases. TRBV23-1 belongs to the ORF category, with a function that is uncertain. V lost 2 bases and J 3 bases, leaving 10 bases between the germline ends. The CDR3 has 14 residues. CDR3 in DNA: TGCGCCAGCAGTCAAACGAGGGACGACACTGAAGCTTTCTTT. Translation: CASSQTRDDTEAFF.